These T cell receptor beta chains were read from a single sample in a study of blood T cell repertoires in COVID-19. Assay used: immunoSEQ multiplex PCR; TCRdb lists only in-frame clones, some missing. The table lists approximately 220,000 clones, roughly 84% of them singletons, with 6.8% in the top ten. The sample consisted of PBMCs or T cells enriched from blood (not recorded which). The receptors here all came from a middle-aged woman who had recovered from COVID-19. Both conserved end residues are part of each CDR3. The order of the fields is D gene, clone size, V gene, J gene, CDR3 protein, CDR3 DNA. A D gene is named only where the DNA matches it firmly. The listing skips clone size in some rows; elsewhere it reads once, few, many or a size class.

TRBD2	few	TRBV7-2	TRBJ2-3	CASSLEGTSGRGQYF	TGTGCCAGCAGCTTAGAGGGGACTAGCGGGAGGGGGCAGTATTTT
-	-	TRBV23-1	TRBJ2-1	CASSQSPWQDYEQFF	TGCGCCAGCAGTCAATCCCCTTGGCAGGACTATGAGCAGTTCTTC
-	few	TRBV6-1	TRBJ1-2	CASSDGQRYGYTF	TGTGCCAGCAGTGATGGTCAGCGTTATGGCTACACCTTC
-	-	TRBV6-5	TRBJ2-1	CASRRDSYNEQFF	TGTGCCAGCAGGCGGGACAGCTACAATGAGCAGTTCTTC
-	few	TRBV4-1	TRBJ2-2	CASSQPTRGSGELFF	TGCGCCAGCAGCCAACCTACCAGGGGTTCCGGGGAGCTGTTTTTT
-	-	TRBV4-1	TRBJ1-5	CASSELGGGQPQHF	TGCGCCAGCAGCGAATTGGGGGGGGGTCAGCCCCAGCATTTT
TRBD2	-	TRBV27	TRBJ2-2	CASSLRRGGTGELFF	TGTGCCAGCAGTTTAAGACGCGGGGGCACCGGGGAGCTGTTTTTT
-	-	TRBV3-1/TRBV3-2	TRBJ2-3	CASSPPLIRGTQYF	TGTGCCAGCAGCCCTCCCCTAATCCGGGGTACGCAGTATTTT
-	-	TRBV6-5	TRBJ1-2	CASIAPGRNYGYTF	TGTGCCAGCATCGCACCGGGGAGAAACTATGGCTACACCTTC
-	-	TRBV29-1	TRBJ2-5	CTYTRTQETQYF	TGCACATACACCAGGACACAAGAGACCCAGTACTTC
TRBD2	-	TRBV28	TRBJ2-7	CASSEREPPEQYF	TGTGCCAGCAGTGAGCGGGAACCCCCCGAGCAGTACTTC
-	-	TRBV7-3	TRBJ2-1	CASSEGSYNEQFF	TGTGCCAGCTCGGAGGGTTCCTACAATGAGCAGTTCTTC
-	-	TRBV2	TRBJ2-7	CASKVSGEFYEQYF	TGTGCCAGCAAGGTTAGCGGAGAGTTCTACGAGCAGTACTTC
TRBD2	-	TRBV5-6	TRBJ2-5	CASSFWLAGEPAGETQYF	TGTGCCAGCAGCTTTTGGCTAGCGGGAGAGCCAGCTGGAGAGACCCAGTACTTC
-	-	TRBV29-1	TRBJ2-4	CSVVGENGNIQYF	TGCAGCGTTGTTGGAGAGAACGGGAACATTCAGTACTTC
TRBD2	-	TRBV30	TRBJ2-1	CAWIPLRGTSGRVFDNEQFF	TGTGCCTGGATTCCTCTACGCGGGACTAGCGGGAGGGTTTTTGACAATGAGCAGTTCTTC
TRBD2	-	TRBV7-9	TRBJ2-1	CASSSSGGGHNEQFF	TGTGCCAGCAGCTCTAGCGGGGGGGGGCACAATGAGCAGTTCTTC
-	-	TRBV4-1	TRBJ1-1	CASSQLPGEGGTEAFF	TGCGCCAGCAGCCAACTCCCCGGGGAGGGGGGGACTGAAGCTTTCTTT
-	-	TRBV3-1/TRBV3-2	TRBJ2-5	CASSQGVFGETQYF	TGTGCCAGCAGCCAAGGTGTTTTCGGAGAGACCCAGTACTTC
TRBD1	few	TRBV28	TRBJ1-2	CASSLGTTGGSGYTF	TGTGCCAGCAGTTTAGGGACCACAGGGGGCTCTGGCTACACCTTC
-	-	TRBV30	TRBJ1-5	CAWSYGEVGAQHF	TGTGCCTGGAGTTACGGGGAGGTTGGTGCCCAGCATTTT
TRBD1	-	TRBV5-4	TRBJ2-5	CASSLDSRDRGGETQYF	TGTGCCAGCAGCTTGGACTCCCGGGACAGGGGAGGAGAGACCCAGTACTTC
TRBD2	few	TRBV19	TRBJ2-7	CASSRTSGGTSSYEQYF	TGTGCCAGTAGCCGGACTAGCGGGGGGACAAGCTCCTACGAGCAGTACTTC
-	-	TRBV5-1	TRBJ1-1	CASSLASGGTEAFF	TGCGCCAGCAGCTTGGCTTCTGGGGGGACTGAAGCTTTCTTT
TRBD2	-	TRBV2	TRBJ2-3	CASSGGTSEKGTDTQYF	TGTGCCAGCAGTGGCGGGACTAGCGAAAAAGGGACAGATACGCAGTATTTT
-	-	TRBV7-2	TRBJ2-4	CASSLLLPSGKNIQYF	TGTGCCAGCAGCTTATTACTACCTTCTGGAAAGAACATTCAGTACTTC
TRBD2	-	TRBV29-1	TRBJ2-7	CSVLTSGIPYEQYF	TGCAGCGTTTTGACTAGCGGGATCCCCTACGAGCAGTACTTC
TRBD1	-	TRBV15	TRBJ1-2	CATSRDRGQDRGGYTF	TGTGCCACCAGCAGAGATAGAGGACAGGATCGGGGTGGCTACACCTTC
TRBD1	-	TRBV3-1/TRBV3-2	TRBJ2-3	CASSSWTGVGDTQYF	TGTGCCAGCAGCTCATGGACAGGGGTCGGGGATACGCAGTATTTT
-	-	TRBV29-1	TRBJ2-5	CSVRGEETQYF	TGCAGCGTTCGCGGAGAAGAGACCCAGTACTTC